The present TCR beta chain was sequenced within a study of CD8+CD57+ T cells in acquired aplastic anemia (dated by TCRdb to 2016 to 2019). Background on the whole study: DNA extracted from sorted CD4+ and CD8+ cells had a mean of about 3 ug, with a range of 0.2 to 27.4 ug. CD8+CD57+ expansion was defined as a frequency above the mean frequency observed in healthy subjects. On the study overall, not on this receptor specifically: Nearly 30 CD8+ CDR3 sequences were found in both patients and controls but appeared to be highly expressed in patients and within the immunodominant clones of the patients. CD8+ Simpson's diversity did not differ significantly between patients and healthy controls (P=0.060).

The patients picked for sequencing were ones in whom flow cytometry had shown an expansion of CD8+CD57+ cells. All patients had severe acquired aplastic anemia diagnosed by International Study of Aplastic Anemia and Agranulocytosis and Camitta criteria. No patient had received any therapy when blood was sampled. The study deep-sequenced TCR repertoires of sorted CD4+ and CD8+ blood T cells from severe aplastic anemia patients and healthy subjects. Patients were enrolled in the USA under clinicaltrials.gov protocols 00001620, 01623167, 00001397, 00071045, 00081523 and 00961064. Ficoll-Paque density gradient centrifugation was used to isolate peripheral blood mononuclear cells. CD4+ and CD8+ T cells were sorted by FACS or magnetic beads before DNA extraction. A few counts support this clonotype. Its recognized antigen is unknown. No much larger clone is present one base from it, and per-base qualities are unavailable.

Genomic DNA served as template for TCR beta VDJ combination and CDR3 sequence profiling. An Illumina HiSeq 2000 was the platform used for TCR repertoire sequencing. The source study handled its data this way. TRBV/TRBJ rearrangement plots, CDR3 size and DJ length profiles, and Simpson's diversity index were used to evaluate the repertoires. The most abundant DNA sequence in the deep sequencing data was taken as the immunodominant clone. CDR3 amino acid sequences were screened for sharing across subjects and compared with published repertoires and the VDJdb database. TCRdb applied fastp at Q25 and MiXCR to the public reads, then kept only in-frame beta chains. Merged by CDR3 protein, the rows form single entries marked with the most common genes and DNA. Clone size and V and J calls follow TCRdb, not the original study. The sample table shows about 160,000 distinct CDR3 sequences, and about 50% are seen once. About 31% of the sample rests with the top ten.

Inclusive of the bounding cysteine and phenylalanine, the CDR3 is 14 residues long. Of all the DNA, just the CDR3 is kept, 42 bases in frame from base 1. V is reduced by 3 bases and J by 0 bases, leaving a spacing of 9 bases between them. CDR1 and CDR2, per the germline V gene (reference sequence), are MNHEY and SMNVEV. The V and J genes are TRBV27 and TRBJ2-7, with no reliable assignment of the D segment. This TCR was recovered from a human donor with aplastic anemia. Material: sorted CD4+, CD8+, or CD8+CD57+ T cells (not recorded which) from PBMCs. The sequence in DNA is TGTGCCAGCAGTTTGGGTAGGCACTCCTACGAGCAGTACTTC. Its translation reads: CASSLGRHSYEQYF.